Shown below are 27 T cell receptor beta chains from a single sample sequenced in a study of T-cell reconstitution after alpha-beta-depleted transplantation in children. Unique molecular identifiers were used to barcode this TCRbeta library. A single record per CDR3 protein comes from TCRdb applying MiXCR to the PCR reads. Counted here are over 200,000 distinct CDR3 sequences, under 13% occurring once; the ten biggest clones make up roughly 30%. Material: PBMCs, obtained before TCRalphabeta/CD19-depleted stem cell transplant. These receptors were taken from a child less than two years old with acute myeloid leukemia, due to receive a stem cell transplant.

This clonotype came up many times. V and J are TRBV28 and TRBJ2-3, with 8 bases identical to TRBD2. The CDR3 spans 15 residues. With 4 bases clipped from V and 4 bases from J, the junction kept 7 bases outside the gene matches. From germline, CDR1 is MDHEN and CDR2 SYDVKM. The chain's CDR3 is CASSWGLAGSDTQYF. The CDR3 DNA reads TGTGCCAGCAGTTGGGGGCTAGCGGGCTCAGATACGCAGTATTTT. Variable domain in full (rest from reference TRBV28 and TRBJ2-3): DVKVTQSSRYLVKRTGEKVFLECVQDMDHENMFWYRQDPGLGLRLIYFSYDVKMKEKGDIPEGYSVSREKKERFSLILESASTNQTSMYLCASSWGLAGSDTQYFGPGTRLTVL.

This clonotype has at least ten counts. The chain couples TRBV28 to TRBJ1-2; the D is unclear. The V gene's germline CDR1 is MDHEN and CDR2 SYDVKM. The CDR3 sequence is 12 residues long. Trimming left V 4 bases short and J 7 bases short, with 10 bases between. The DNA for the CDR3 is TGTGCCAGCAGTTCCCTCCCCCTTGGCTACACCTTC. It codes for CASSSLPLGYTF.

The rearrangement joins TRBV19 to TRBJ2-7; possibly TRBD1 for D (7 bases). V was clipped by 3 bases and J by 2 bases, with 11 bases between them. Germline loops: CDR1 LNHDA, CDR2 SQIVND (reference sequence). The CDR3 contains 14 residues. The CDR3: CASSIAGQTYEQYF. The CDR3 DNA follows: TGTGCCAGTAGTATTGCGGGACAGACCTACGAGCAGTACTTC.

This clonotype was seen many times. J is TRBJ1-5 and V is TRBV28, with 8 bases fitting TRBD1. This CDR3 has 16 amino acids. Germline V lookup: CDR1 MDHEN, CDR2 SYDVKM. Trimming removed 3 bases from V and 4 bases from J; junction bases left unmatched: 8. The DNA of the CDR3 is TGTGCCAGCAGTTTGAGACAGGGGTTGAGGAATCAGCCCCAGCATTTT. It yields the protein CASSLRQGLRNQPQHF.

This clonotype was observed at least ten times. The chain joins TRBV7-3 to TRBJ2-1, with D tentatively TRBD2 (6 bases). The germline V and J ends were trimmed by 0 bases and 8 bases, with 14 bases remaining between them. CDR1 and CDR2 (germline): SGHTA, FQGTGA. The CDR3 extends over 15 amino acids. CDR3 sequence: CASSLTRGKWDEQFF. CDR3 DNA: TGTGCCAGCAGCTTAACACGGGGGAAATGGGATGAGCAGTTCTTC.

Many counts were recorded for this clonotype. This chain uses TRBV11-2 with TRBJ1-5, with D perhaps matching TRBD1 (5 bases). The CDR3 consists of 15 residues. Trimming stripped 2 bases from V and 10 bases from J, with 18 bases between. From germline, CDR1 is SGHAT and CDR2 FQNNGV. CDR3 nucleotide sequence: TGTGCCAGCAGCTTATACTCCGCGGCCACAGGACCCCAGCATTTT. Its protein product is CASSLYSAATGPQHF.

This clonotype was recorded at least ten times. This rearrangement joins TRBV5-1 to TRBJ1-5; D uncertain. From germline, CDR1 is SGHRS and CDR2 YFSETQ. CDR3 length: 15 amino acids. V lost 0 bases to trimming and J lost 1 base, with 8 bases between them. The CDR3 loop is CASSLDPGSNQPQHF. DNA for the CDR3: TGCGCCAGCAGCTTGGACCCGGGGAGCAATCAGCCCCAGCATTTT.

This clonotype came up many times. The V gene is TRBV12-3 or TRBV12-4, the J gene TRBJ2-1; no clear D. The CDR3 runs 15 residues. V lost 3 bases and J lost 1, with 10 bases in between. CDR3 nucleotides: TGTGCCAGCAGTTTTGCGCGGTGGTCCTACAATGAGCAGTTCTTC. It is translated as CASSFARWSYNEQFF.

In the case of this clonotype: This may arise from a read error, as a much more abundant clone is one base away. The J gene is TRBJ2-5, the V gene TRBV18; tentative D call: TRBD2 (5 bases). CDR1 is KGHSH and CDR2 is LQKENI in the germline V gene. The CDR3 covers 13 residues. Trimming pared 2 bases from V and 5 bases from J, leaving 9 bases between. CDR3 nucleotides: TGTGCCAGCTCACCAGCCTGCGGGGAGACCCAGTACTTC. Amino acid sequence: CASSPACGETQYF.

This clonotype was seen repeatedly, ten times or more. This chain joins TRBV5-1 and TRBJ1-3; D is unclear. Trimming shortened V by 6 bases and J by 0 bases, and 10 bases separated the two germline ends. Germline CDR1 SGHRS, CDR2 YFSETQ. CDR3 length equals 14 residues. This chain's CDR3 is CASKSELSGNTIYF. The DNA for the CDR3 is TGCGCCAGCAAATCCGAGCTCTCTGGAAACACCATATATTTT.

This clonotype appeared a few times. The chain combines TRBV2 with TRBJ2-2, with TRBD2 matching over 7 bases. After removal of 7 bases from V and 3 bases from J, the junction contained 5 bases not matched to a gene. Per the germline V gene, CDR1 is SNHLY and CDR2 is FYNNEI. CDR3 length: 14 amino acids. In DNA form, the CDR3 reads TGTGCCAGCACCTGGGGGGGGGACACCGGGGAGCTGTTTTTT. This encodes CASTWGGDTGELFF.

With respect to this clonotype: A much bigger clone sits one base away, suggesting this may be a read error. The chain combines TRBV19 with TRBJ1-3; D call uncertain. Germline assignment: CDR1 LNHDA and CDR2 SQIVND (reference sequence). This CDR3 is 15 amino acids long. The V end lost 1 base, the J end lost 2 bases, and 9 bases lay between the germline ends. The CDR3 here is CASSIGRSPGNTIYF. As DNA, the CDR3 is TGTGCCAGTAGTATAGGGAGAAGCCCTGGAAACACCATATATTTT.

This clonotype was observed many times. The J gene is TRBJ1-2, the V gene TRBV12-3 or TRBV12-4, with 8 nucleotides matching TRBD1. Trimming removed 4 bases from V and 6 bases from J; junction bases left unmatched: 10. This CDR3 spans 15 amino acids. The DNA for the CDR3 is TGTGCCAGCAGTTCCCAACTCGGACAGGGTGATGGCTACACCTTC. Encoded protein: CASSSQLGQGDGYTF.

This clonotype was counted ten times or more. The V gene is TRBV20-1, the J gene TRBJ2-7; TRBD2 aligns across 11 bases. This CDR3 comprises 15 residues. Germline values: CDR1 DFQATT, CDR2 SNEGSKA (reference sequence). V was clipped by 0 bases and J by 7 bases; unmatched bases: 8. The CDR3 is CSARDLGTSGREQYF. In DNA form, the CDR3 reads TGCAGTGCTAGAGATCTCGGTACTAGCGGGAGAGAGCAGTACTTC.

This clonotype occurred a few times. The CDR3 here is CSARTPTEAFF. CDR3 coding DNA: TGCAGTGCCAGGACACCCACTGAAGCTTTCTTT. The chain has TRBV20-1 and TRBJ1-1; perhaps TRBD1 as D (5 bases). The CDR3 loop spans 11 amino acids. The V end lost 6 bases, the J end lost 4 bases, and 9 bases lay between the germline ends. Germline V gene sequence: CDR1 DFQATT, CDR2 SNEGSKA (reference sequence).

The table lists this clonotype with many counts. The rearrangement links TRBV29-1 to TRBJ2-3; D perhaps matches TRBD2 (5 bases). The CDR3 loop spans 13 amino acids. Germline V gene sequence: CDR1 SQVTM, CDR2 ANQGSEA. Deletions cut 7 bases from V and 4 bases from J, with 15 bases between. DNA for the CDR3: TGCAGCGCCTCACTAACTAGGTCAGATACGCAGTATTTT. This encodes CSASLTRSDTQYF.

This clonotype was found a few times. The chain joins TRBV7-8 to TRBJ2-1; 13 nucleotides agree with TRBD2. The CDR3 totals 15 residues. CDR1 and CDR2 (germline): SGHVS, FQNEAQ. Trimming took 1 base from V and 8 from J; bases not matched to a gene: 2. The CDR3 here is CASSLGTSGSHEQFF. CDR3 in DNA: TGTGCCAGCAGCTTAGGGACTAGCGGGAGCCATGAGCAGTTCTTC. The variable domain in full, with the rest retrieved from reference TRBV7-8 and TRBJ2-1, is GAGVSQSPRYKVAKRGQDVALRCDPISGHVSLFWYQQALGQGPEFLTYFQNEAQLDKSGLPSDRFFAERPEGSVSTLKIQRTQQEDSAVYLCASSLGTSGSHEQFFGPGTRLTVL.

This clonotype was counted many times. This sequence joins TRBV24-1 and TRBJ2-1; 13 bases match TRBD2. The CDR3 totals 17 residues. CDR1 and CDR2 from the germline V gene are KGHDR and SFDVKD. J lost 4 bases, V lost 4 bases, and 6 bases had no gene match. For the CDR3, the DNA is TGTGCCACCAGTGACCGGACTAGCGGGGGCCTTTACAATGAGCAGTTCTTC. Its protein product is CATSDRTSGGLYNEQFF.

This clonotype was picked up many times. V gene TRBV5-1 combines with J gene TRBJ2-3; 10 bases are a match to TRBD2. The trim removed 0 bases at V and 2 bases at J, leaving 3 bases unmatched. The CDR3 consists of 16 residues. Germline values: CDR1 SGHRS, CDR2 YFSETQ. The CDR3 region is CASSLETSGFTDTQYF. The CDR3 DNA reads TGCGCCAGCAGCTTGGAGACTAGCGGGTTCACAGATACGCAGTATTTT.

This clonotype came up many times. This chain links TRBV10-2 with TRBJ2-7, with 7 bases aligning to TRBD2. The length of the CDR3 is 13 residues. V shed 10 bases and J 5 bases; nucleotides not matched to a gene: 11. Germline V gene data show CDR1 as WSHSY and CDR2 as SAAADI. The chain's CDR3 is CATLTAGRNEQYF. In nucleotides, the CDR3 is TGCGCCACCCTGACAGCGGGAAGGAACGAGCAGTACTTC.

Ten or more counts support this clonotype. J is TRBJ2-1 and V is TRBV19, with 8 bases aligning to TRBD2. The CDR3 contains 16 residues. The V gene's germline CDR1 is LNHDA and CDR2 SQIVND (reference sequence). V lost 2 bases, J lost 8 bases, and 11 bases stayed unmatched. CDR3 loop: CASSIQAGASGHEQFF. The CDR3 coding sequence is TGTGCCAGTAGTATACAAGCGGGAGCCTCGGGGCATGAGCAGTTCTTC.

This clonotype was recorded at least ten times. The chain carries TRBV29-1 and TRBJ1-1; 9 nucleotides align to TRBD1. Germline V lookup: CDR1 SQVTM, CDR2 ANQGSEA. J gave up 5 bases and V 8 bases, and 6 bases lay outside the gene matches. This CDR3 spans 12 amino acids. The CDR3 DNA sequence: TGCAGCTCAAGACAGGGGGATACTGAAGCTTTCTTT. This encodes CSSRQGDTEAFF. Full variable domain (outside the CDR3, taken from reference TRBV29-1 and TRBJ1-1): SAVISQKPSRDICQRGTSLTIQCQVDSQVTMMFWYRQQPGQSLTLIATANQGSEATYESGFVIDKFPISRPNLTFSTLTVSNMSPEDSSIYLCSSRQGDTEAFFGQGTRLTVV.

This clonotype was counted at least ten times. The chain combines TRBV12-3 or TRBV12-4 with TRBJ1-6; the D is unclear. Trimming pared 2 bases from V and 6 bases from J, leaving 11 bases between. CDR3 length: 15 amino acids. Here the CDR3 DNA reads TGTGCCAGCAGTTTACGTGGGCGGGTTAATTCACCCCTCCACTTT. Amino acids: CASSLRGRVNSPLHF.

Comments on this clonotype: With a much larger clone just one base away, this may be a read error. The chain joins TRBV5-1 to TRBJ2-7; 7 positions match TRBD2. J was trimmed by 0 bases and V by 5 bases; bases with no gene match: 14. The CDR3 length is 17 residues. Germline assignment: CDR1 SGHRS and CDR2 YFSETQ. The CDR3 sequence: CASSLTPVGGISYEQYF. The DNA of the CDR3 is TGCGCCAGCAGTCTCACTCCTGTCGGGGGGATCTCCTACGAGCAGTACTTC.

This clonotype appeared many times. This chain uses TRBV7-8 with TRBJ2-2, with TRBD2 as a possible D gene (6 bases). The V gene lost 4 bases and the J gene lost 0 bases, with 6 bases spanning the gap. Per the germline V gene, CDR1 is SGHVS and CDR2 is FQNEAQ. The CDR3 runs to 14 residues. CDR3 sequence: CASSWDSNTGELFF. The CDR3 DNA sequence: TGTGCCAGCAGCTGGGACTCGAACACCGGGGAGCTGTTTTTT.

This rearrangement joins TRBV29-1 to TRBJ2-7, with D maybe TRBD2 (5 bases). Germline V gene data show CDR1 as SQVTM and CDR2 as ANQGSEA. Between the trimmed V and J ends, which lost 3 bases and 1 base, there was a span of 16 bases. The CDR3 has 15 residues. The CDR3 nucleotides are TGCAGCGTTGATGTTTTGACGACTAATTCCTACGAGCAGTACTTC. Translating gives CSVDVLTTNSYEQYF.

The table lists this clonotype with many counts. CDR3: CAIAPGQGFHEQFF. As DNA, the CDR3 is TGTGCCATCGCTCCGGGACAGGGGTTCCATGAGCAGTTCTTC. The chain uses TRBV10-3 and TRBJ2-1, with 10 positions matching TRBD1. This CDR3 is built from 14 residues. The V gene end was trimmed by 8 bases and the J gene end by 8 bases; junction bases not matched to a gene: 9. In germline, CDR1 is ENHRY, CDR2 SYGVKD.